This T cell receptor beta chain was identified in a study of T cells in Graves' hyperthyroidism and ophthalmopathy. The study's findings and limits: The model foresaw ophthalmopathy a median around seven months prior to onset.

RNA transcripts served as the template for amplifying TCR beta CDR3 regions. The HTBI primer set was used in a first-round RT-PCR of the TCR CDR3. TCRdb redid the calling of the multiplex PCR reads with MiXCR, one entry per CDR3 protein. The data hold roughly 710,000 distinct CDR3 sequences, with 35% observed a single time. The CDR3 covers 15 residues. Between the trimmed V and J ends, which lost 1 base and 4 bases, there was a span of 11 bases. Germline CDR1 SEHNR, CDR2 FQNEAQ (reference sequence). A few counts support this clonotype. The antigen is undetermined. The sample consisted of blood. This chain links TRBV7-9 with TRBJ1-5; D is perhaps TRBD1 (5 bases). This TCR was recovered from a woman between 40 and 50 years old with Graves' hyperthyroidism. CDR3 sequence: CASSLVGDANQPQHF. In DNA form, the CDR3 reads TGTGCCAGCAGCTTAGTAGGGGACGCGAATCAGCCCCAGCATTTT.